One sample yielded the 26 T cell receptor beta chains listed below, sequenced in a study of blood T cell repertoires in COVID-19. The table came from immunoSEQ multiplex PCR; TCRdb's copy has only in-frame clones and leaves some out. This repertoire shows some 170,000 clones, roughly 79% found once; its top ten account for roughly 9.6%. The sample taken for sequencing was peripheral blood. The receptors were sampled from a woman in her 40s with COVID-19, enrolled during active disease.

This clone was counted many times. The chain combines TRBV7-9 with TRBJ2-1; 7 nucleotides align to TRBD1. Germline lookup yields CDR1 SEHNR and CDR2 FQNEAQ (reference sequence). This CDR3 contains 16 residues. V was clipped by 5 bases and J by 3 bases; unmatched bases: 10. CDR3 bases: TGTGCCAGCAGCGATGACAGGGTTCCCTACTACAATGAGCAGTTCTTC. Encoded protein: CASSDDRVPYYNEQFF. Drawing the rest from reference TRBV7-9 and TRBJ2-1, the complete variable domain is DTGVSQNPRHKITKRGQNVTFRCDPISEHNRLYWYRQTLGQGPEFLTYFQNEAQLEKSRLLSDRFSAERPKGSFSTLEIQRTEQGDSAMYLCASSDDRVPYYNEQFFGPGTRLTVL.

This chain connects TRBV7-9 to TRBJ2-5; D perhaps matches TRBD1 (5 bases). Germline assignment: CDR1 SEHNR and CDR2 FQNEAQ (reference sequence). CDR3 length equals 15 residues. Deletions cut 1 base from V and 2 bases from J, with 11 bases between. CDR3 DNA sequence: TGTGCCAGCAGCTTAGTGGGCACAGGTCAAGAGACCCAGTACTTC. As protein: CASSLVGTGQETQYF. Full variable domain (missing parts from reference TRBV7-9 and TRBJ2-5): DTGVSQNPRHKITKRGQNVTFRCDPISEHNRLYWYRQTLGQGPEFLTYFQNEAQLEKSRLLSDRFSAERPKGSFSTLEIQRTEQGDSAMYLCASSLVGTGQETQYFGPGTRLLVL.

J is TRBJ2-3 and V is TRBV27; 14 nucleotides align to TRBD2. The CDR3 totals 16 residues. CDR1 and CDR2 from the germline V gene are MNHEY and SMNVEV (reference sequence). After removal of 7 bases from V and 3 bases from J, the junction contained 6 bases not matched to a gene. The CDR3 is CASTLGLAGETDTQYF. In DNA form, the CDR3 reads TGTGCCAGCACCTTGGGACTAGCGGGAGAGACAGATACGCAGTATTTT.

This clone came up once. The V call is TRBV3-1 (or the pseudogene TRBV3-2), the J call TRBJ1-6; 8 nucleotides line up with TRBD1. V dropped 1 base and J dropped 10; count of bases not matched to a gene: 6. CDR1 is LGHDT, CDR2 YNNKEL, per germline (reference sequence). The CDR3 has 15 residues. The chain's CDR3 is CASSQGTGSYSPLHF. CDR3 nucleotides: TGTGCCAGCAGCCAAGGGACAGGGTCGTACTCACCCCTCCACTTT.

The rearrangement links TRBV14 to TRBJ2-7; 9 bases line up with TRBD1. Germline values: CDR1 SGHDN, CDR2 FVKESK. The J segment lost 5 bases and the V segment lost 1 base, leaving 6 bases of the junction unmatched. The CDR3 is made up of 15 amino acids. CDR3 sequence reads: CASSQVTGGFDEQYF. The CDR3 DNA follows: TGTGCCAGCAGCCAAGTTACAGGGGGCTTTGACGAGCAGTACTTC.

This clone is a singleton in its sample. The sample holds other DNA sequences that translate to the same CDR3. CDR3: CASSLTGFEQYV. CDR3 bases: TGTGCCAGCAGTTTAACAGGGTTTGAGCAGTACGTC. The gene calls are TRBV12-3 or TRBV12-4 and TRBJ2-7, with D possibly being TRBD1 (6 bases). V was clipped by 2 bases and J by 7 bases, with 9 bases between them. CDR3 length: 12 amino acids.

A few counts support this clone. The chain has TRBV4-2 and TRBJ1-4, with D hard to call. CDR1 and CDR2 (germline): LGHNA, YNFKEQ. V was shortened by 0 bases and J by 0 bases, with 8 bases between the two germline ends. CDR3 length: 16 residues. CDR3 coding DNA: TGTGCCAGCAGCCAAGATGACACTGCAACTAATGAAAAACTGTTTTTT. Its translation is CASSQDDTATNEKLFF.

This sequence joins TRBV3-1 (or the pseudogene TRBV3-2) and TRBJ2-1; D not resolved. Trimming shortened V by 0 bases and J by 6 bases, and 12 bases separated the two germline ends. Germline V gene lookup returns CDR1 LGHDT and CDR2 YNNKEL (reference sequence). This CDR3 has 15 amino acids. The DNA of the CDR3 is TGTGCCAGCAGCCAAGATGTCTGGGCGCGCAATGAGCAGTTCTTC. This sequence encodes CASSQDVWARNEQFF.

The chain joins TRBV15 to TRBJ1-3; D gene unclear. Germline assignment: CDR1 LNHNV and CDR2 YYDKDF (reference sequence). This CDR3 has 14 amino acids. V was pared by 0 bases and J by 2 bases, with 5 bases between. Here the CDR3 DNA reads TGTGCCACCAGCAGAGACGTCGCTGGAAACACCATATATTTT. Translating it yields CATSRDVAGNTIYF. Supplemented by reference TRBV15 and TRBJ1-3, the full variable domain reads DAMVIQNPRYQVTQFGKPVTLSCSQTLNHNVMYWYQQKSSQAPKLLFHYYDKDFNNEADTPDNFQSRRPNTSFCFLDIRSPGLGDTAMYLCATSRDVAGNTIYFGEGSWLTVV.

This clone was detected only once. The rearrangement uses TRBV15 and TRBJ2-3, with D uncertain. This CDR3 is 14 amino acids long. Looked up from germline, CDR1 is LNHNV and CDR2 is YYDKDF (reference sequence). Trimming took 1 base from V and 2 from J, leaving 7 bases between them. The CDR3 nucleotides read TGTGCCACCAGCAGAGTGGCAGACACAGATACGCAGTATTTT. It is translated as CATSRVADTDTQYF.

This clone appeared once. The CDR3 is CASSPTEVPQYF. The CDR3 DNA follows: TGTGCCAGCAGCCCGACGGAGGTCCCCCAGTACTTC. The chain employs TRBV3-1 (or the pseudogene TRBV3-2) and TRBJ2-5; weak D call: TRBD2 (5 bases). The V end lost 4 bases, the J end lost 9 bases, and 12 bases lay between the germline ends. The germline gives CDR1 LGHDT, CDR2 YNNKEL (reference sequence). The length of the CDR3 is 12 residues.

The V call is TRBV9, the J call TRBJ1-1; D ambiguous. Looked up from germline, CDR1 is SGDLS and CDR2 is YYNGEE. Trimming removed 7 bases from V and 0 bases from J, with 13 bases in between. CDR3 length equals 14 residues. The CDR3 is CASCPRRLNTEAFF. The CDR3 nucleotides are TGTGCCAGCTGCCCGAGGAGACTGAACACTGAAGCTTTCTTT.

This chain joins TRBV14 and TRBJ2-1, with 14 bases lining up with TRBD2. CDR3 length equals 16 residues. The V segment lost 4 bases and the J segment 6 bases; nucleotides outside the gene matches: 5. Germline V CDR1 and CDR2: SGHDN, FVKESK. As DNA, the CDR3 is TGTGCCAGCAGCCTCCCGACTAGCGGGGGGGCCAATGAGCAGTTCTTC. Its translation: CASSLPTSGGANEQFF.

V and J are TRBV28 and TRBJ2-7; the match to TRBD1 covers 8 bases. The CDR3 covers 15 residues. The V gene end was trimmed by 3 bases and the J gene end by 3 bases; junction bases not matched to a gene: 7. From germline, CDR1 is MDHEN and CDR2 SYDVKM. The CDR3 region has the DNA TGTGCCAGCAGTTTTACTCCCAGGGGGCTCTACGAGCAGTACTTC. It encodes CASSFTPRGLYEQYF.

The V and J genes are TRBV7-8 and TRBJ1-4, with 8 bases that match TRBD1. The germline V gene encodes CDR1 SGHVS and CDR2 FQNEAQ. This CDR3 is 17 amino acids long. V shed 1 base and J 8 bases; nucleotides not matched to a gene: 12. This chain's CDR3 is CASSLGATGVIGEKLFF. The CDR3 nucleotides read TGTGCCAGCAGCTTAGGAGCGACAGGGGTAATAGGGGAAAAACTGTTTTTT. Looking up the rest from reference TRBV7-8 and TRBJ1-4 gives the full variable domain: GAGVSQSPRYKVAKRGQDVALRCDPISGHVSLFWYQQALGQGPEFLTYFQNEAQLDKSGLPSDRFFAERPEGSVSTLKIQRTQQEDSAVYLCASSLGATGVIGEKLFFGSGTQLSVL.

The chain employs TRBV11-2 and TRBJ2-2, with 10 bases fitting TRBD2. This CDR3 comprises 16 residues. The V gene end was trimmed by 3 bases and the J gene end by 5 bases; junction bases not matched to a gene: 6. In germline, CDR1 is SGHAT, CDR2 FQNNGV. The CDR3 region is CASSLLAGVRTGELFF. In nucleotides, the CDR3 is TGTGCCAGCAGCTTGCTAGCGGGAGTCCGAACCGGGGAGCTGTTTTTT.

The V gene is TRBV10-3, the J gene TRBJ2-3; a weak D match, TRBD1 (5 bases). Trimming removed 6 bases at V and 1 base at J, with 11 bases between. CDR3 length: 14 amino acids. Germline CDR1 ENHRY, CDR2 SYGVKD. The CDR3 is CAIRPGQGTDTQYF. The CDR3 nucleotides read TGTGCCATCAGACCAGGGCAGGGCACAGATACGCAGTATTTT.

The chain joins TRBV18 to TRBJ1-4, with unresolved D. V dropped 2 bases and J dropped 0 bases, with 7 bases sitting between them. Germline-derived CDR1 and CDR2 are KGHSH and LQKENI. This CDR3 spans 15 amino acids. This CDR3 reads CASSPNGATNEKLFF. The CDR3 DNA sequence: TGTGCCAGCTCACCAAACGGGGCAACTAATGAAAAACTGTTTTTT.

This chain links TRBV30 with TRBJ2-7; D not certain. V gave up 0 bases and J gave up 7 bases, with 7 bases separating them. The CDR3 is 11 amino acids. Germline lookup yields CDR1 GTSNPN and CDR2 SVGIG (reference sequence). The CDR3 loop reads CAWSVGREQYF. CDR3 coding DNA: TGTGCCTGGAGTGTAGGCAGGGAGCAGTACTTC. Based on the CDR3 plus reference TRBV30 and TRBJ2-7, the full variable domain is SQTIHQWPATLVQPVGSPLSLECTVEGTSNPNLYWYRQAAGRGLQLLFYSVGIGQISSEVPQNLSASRPQDRQFILSSKKLLLSDSGFYLCAWSVGREQYFGPGTRLTVT.

This clone appeared once. The genes are TRBV7-6 and TRBJ2-7, with 7 nucleotides matching TRBD1. The CDR3 length is 14 residues. Germline values: CDR1 SGHVS, CDR2 FNYEAQ. Losses at the gene ends were 3 bases for V and 5 bases for J; bases not matched to a gene: 7. CDR3 coding DNA: TGTGCCAGCAGCTTGCGACAGGGATCCGACGAGCAGTACTTC. Protein product: CASSLRQGSDEQYF.

The V and J genes are TRBV9 and TRBJ2-1; 9 bases fit TRBD2. Per germline, CDR1 SGDLS and CDR2 YYNGEE. V trimming: 0 bases; J trimming: 7 bases; junction bases outside the gene matches: 11. This CDR3 is built from 17 residues. CDR3 in amino acids: CASSVAGAGGLWNEQFF. The CDR3 DNA follows: TGTGCCAGCAGCGTAGCTGGGGCGGGAGGGTTGTGGAATGAGCAGTTCTTC.

The chain links TRBV7-3 to TRBJ2-3; 8 bases match TRBD2. The CDR3 totals 17 residues. CDR1 is SGHTA, CDR2 FQGTGA, per germline. V shed 1 base and J 4 bases; nucleotides not matched to a gene: 10. The DNA for the CDR3 is TGTGCCAGCAGCTTAATACCCGGGAGGGGCGGCGCAGATACGCAGTATTTT. This codes for CASSLIPGRGGADTQYF.

The chain carries TRBV14 and TRBJ1-2; 9 nucleotides match TRBD1. The germline CDR1 and CDR2 sequences are SGHDN and FVKESK. J gave up 5 bases and V 2 bases, and 6 bases lay outside the gene matches. CDR3 length: 15 residues. CDR3 in DNA: TGTGCCAGCAGCCAACTGGGACAGGGCCATTATGGCTACACCTTC. This encodes CASSQLGQGHYGYTF.

The chain is built from TRBV30 and TRBJ1-6; D perhaps matches TRBD1 (5 bases). V gave up 3 bases and J gave up 5 bases, with 17 bases separating them. Germline values: CDR1 GTSNPN, CDR2 SVGIG (reference sequence). CDR3 length: 16 amino acids. CDR3 coding DNA: TGTGCCTGGAGCAAACCCCGGGGGGATAATAATTCACCCCTCCACTTT. Its protein product is CAWSKPRGDNNSPLHF.

CDR3 region: CSVGTSGSWYEQFF. The CDR3 nucleotides are TGCAGCGTCGGGACTAGCGGGAGTTGGTATGAGCAGTTCTTC. The chain uses TRBV29-1 and TRBJ2-1; 14 bases are shared with TRBD2. The CDR3 contains 14 residues. V was pared by 6 bases and J by 8 bases, with 6 bases of the junction left unmatched. Germline V lookup: CDR1 SQVTM, CDR2 ANQGSEA.

This chain connects TRBV11-2 to TRBJ2-5, with TRBD2 matching 8 bases. Germline V gene lookup returns CDR1 SGHAT and CDR2 FQNNGV. This CDR3 comprises 16 residues. Germline trimming cut 2 bases from V and 5 bases from J; bases unmatched to any gene: 10. The CDR3: CASSLSLREEAETQYF. CDR3 coding DNA: TGTGCCAGCAGCTTATCTTTGCGGGAGGAGGCTGAGACCCAGTACTTC.